The 12 T cell receptor beta chains below all came from one sample that was sequenced in a study of T cells in Graves' hyperthyroidism and ophthalmopathy. RNA transcripts gave rise to amplified TCR beta CDR3 regions. A set of HTBI primers served as the primers for a first-round RT-PCR of the TCR CDR3. A single record per CDR3 protein comes from TCRdb applying MiXCR to the multiplex PCR reads. The sample consists of 400,000 to 500,000 distinct CDR3 sequences, approximately 13% of them appearing once. Specimen: blood. Receptors originate from a young woman with Graves' hyperthyroidism.

This clonotype came up many times. CDR3 nucleotide sequence: TGTGCCAGCAGCTTAGCGCAAACAGGGCGCCGCTACGAGCAGTACTTC. Translated, it gives CASSLAQTGRRYEQYF. The chain uses TRBV7-8 and TRBJ2-7, with a weak D call TRBD1 (6 bases). Per the germline V gene, CDR1 is SGHVS and CDR2 is FQNEAQ. Trimming shortened V by 0 bases and J by 3 bases, and 15 bases separated the two germline ends. The CDR3 loop spans 16 amino acids. The full variable domain, with the rest looked up from reference TRBV7-8 and TRBJ2-7, is GAGVSQSPRYKVAKRGQDVALRCDPISGHVSLFWYQQALGQGPEFLTYFQNEAQLDKSGLPSDRFFAERPEGSVSTLKIQRTQQEDSAVYLCASSLAQTGRRYEQYFGPGTRLTVT.

The rearrangement joins TRBV4-1 to TRBJ2-2; D is unresolved. The CDR3 has 14 residues. The V end lost 0 bases, the J end lost 5 bases, and 7 bases lay between the germline ends. Looked up from germline, CDR1 is MGHRA and CDR2 is YSYEKL. The CDR3 reads CASSQEALTGELFF. In DNA, the CDR3 is TGCGCCAGCAGCCAAGAGGCACTTACCGGGGAGCTGTTTTTT.

This clonotype was detected many times. This rearrangement joins TRBV7-3 to TRBJ2-1, with D possibly matching TRBD2 (6 bases). CDR1 and CDR2 (germline): SGHTA, FQGTGA. V lost 5 bases, J lost 3 bases, and 14 bases lay in between. The CDR3 runs 15 residues. The CDR3 DNA sequence: TGTGCCAGCAGCCAAAGACTAGGCGACTACAATGAGCAGTTCTTC. Its translation: CASSQRLGDYNEQFF.

This clonotype was recorded many times. The chain links TRBV12-5 to TRBJ2-3, with a tentative D call TRBD2 (5 bases). Germline V lookup: CDR1 LGHNT, CDR2 FRNRAP. This CDR3 is 15 amino acids long. The ends were cut back, 5 bases at V and 4 bases at J, with 16 bases in the middle. The CDR3 nucleotides are TGTGCTAGTGGTGCCTCCAGCGGTGTTGCAGATACGCAGTATTTT. The encoded protein is CASGASSGVADTQYF.

This clonotype has a count of ten or more. The rearrangement joins TRBV29-1 to TRBJ1-1; D might be TRBD1 (6 bases). The CDR3 is 13 residues long. The germline gives CDR1 SQVTM, CDR2 ANQGSEA. Trimming shortened V by 6 bases and J by 6 bases, and 17 bases separated the two germline ends. The CDR3: CSVAQGRVAEAFF. CDR3 nucleotide sequence: TGCAGCGTCGCACAGGGAAGGGTAGCTGAAGCTTTCTTT. Variable domain in full (rest from reference TRBV29-1 and TRBJ1-1): SAVISQKPSRDICQRGTSLTIQCQVDSQVTMMFWYRQQPGQSLTLIATANQGSEATYESGFVIDKFPISRPNLTFSTLTVSNMSPEDSSIYLCSVAQGRVAEAFFGQGTRLTVV.

In this sample, this clonotype turned up many times. J is TRBJ1-4 and V is TRBV12-3 or TRBV12-4; 10 bases agree with TRBD1. After removal of 6 bases from V and 7 bases from J, the junction contained 8 bases not matched to a gene. This CDR3 region has 15 residues. CDR3 DNA sequence: TGTGCCAGCAGCCGACAGGGGGCTCTTACTGAAAAACTGTTTTTT. It codes for CASSRQGALTEKLFF.

This clonotype was seen ten or more times. V gene TRBV28 combines with J gene TRBJ1-1; no clear D. Trimming took 9 bases from V and 6 from J, leaving 14 bases between them. This CDR3 is 12 amino acids long. Germline lookup yields CDR1 MDHEN and CDR2 SYDVKM. CDR3 nucleotides: TGTGCCAGTTCCGCATCCCCCCCTGAAGCTTTCTTT. Protein product: CASSASPPEAFF. Variable domain in full (rest from reference TRBV28 and TRBJ1-1): DVKVTQSSRYLVKRTGEKVFLECVQDMDHENMFWYRQDPGLGLRLIYFSYDVKMKEKGDIPEGYSVSREKKERFSLILESASTNQTSMYLCASSASPPEAFFGQGTRLTVV.

This clonotype was detected a few times. This may be a read error: a much more frequent sequence differs by one nucleotide. The chain combines TRBV7-9 with TRBJ2-7; 7 bases fit TRBD2. The CDR3 contains 15 residues. From germline, CDR1 is SEHNR and CDR2 FQNEAQ (reference sequence). V shed 8 bases, J shed 3 bases, and the junction held 13 bases outside the gene matches. The CDR3 region has the DNA TGTGCCAGCGGCTCGGTAAGGGAGGGAGGCTACGAGCAGTACTTC. This sequence encodes CASGSVREGGYEQYF.

This clonotype was observed at least ten times. V is TRBV30 and J is TRBJ2-1, with 9 bases lining up with TRBD2. The ends lost 1 base at V and 3 bases at J; junction bases unmatched: 4. The germline CDR1 and CDR2 sequences are GTSNPN and SVGIG (reference sequence). The CDR3 covers 15 residues. CDR3 protein: CAWSDTSGFYNEQFF. The CDR3 DNA is TGTGCCTGGAGTGACACTAGCGGGTTCTACAATGAGCAGTTCTTC.

The chain recombines TRBV29-1 with TRBJ1-1, with TRBD1 matching over 10 bases. V lost 6 bases and J lost 1; bases outside the gene matches: 2. CDR1 is SQVTM, CDR2 ANQGSEA, per germline. This CDR3 comprises 13 residues. The CDR3: CSVDRGANTEAFF. The CDR3 bases are TGCAGCGTGGACAGGGGGGCGAACACTGAAGCTTTCTTT.

The chain is built from TRBV19 and TRBJ2-5; 7 bases map to TRBD1. CDR3 size: 14 residues. The V gene's germline CDR1 is LNHDA and CDR2 SQIVND (reference sequence). The junction had 1 base not matched to a gene; V was cut back by 2 bases and J by 1 base. The CDR3, as DNA: TGTGCCAGTAGTATACAGGGGGTCCAAGAGACCCAGTACTTC. Protein product: CASSIQGVQETQYF.

The chain couples TRBV9 to TRBJ2-2; 14 bases agree with TRBD2. V lost 2 bases, J lost 6 bases, and 3 bases stayed unmatched. The CDR3 runs to 16 residues. Germline-derived CDR1 and CDR2 are SGDLS and YYNGEE. The CDR3: CASSVGTSGRAGELFF. The CDR3 DNA follows: TGTGCCAGCAGCGTGGGGACTAGCGGGAGAGCCGGGGAGCTGTTTTTT.